The subject of this entry is one T cell receptor (beta chain). This clone was seen a handful of times. This clone's antigen is unknown. An end of the junction differs from the germline gene, which may be a read error. The sample is drawn from a study of beta chain features in type 1 diabetes (dated by TCRdb to the late 2010s). Describing the broader study: Mean age, gender distribution, total cell number and subset yield were not different between patients and healthy donors. A total of some 100,000,000 sorted cells were examined across all samples, and a strong correlation was observed between cell number per subset and RNA yield. The study compared the TCRB repertoires of sorted circulating CD4+ T cell subsets in recently diagnosed type 1 diabetes patients with those in matched healthy donors. Whereas all 28 donors provided naive and central memory subsets, regulatory and stem cell-like memory subsets were isolated from just 8 patients and about eight healthy donors. Results and caveats for the whole study, not just this receptor: At VDJ recombination sites, type 1 diabetes patients had fewer insertions and more deleted nucleotides, which implies abnormalities in thymic rearrangement. Because cDNA rather than genomic DNA was sequenced, highly expressing activated cells could have been over-represented, although no difference in activation and CD3 levels was found between groups. Naive, central memory and regulatory TCRB repertoires appeared to be more alike among patients than among healthy donors. Only small numbers of individuals were included in the HLA sub-analyses, which left unresolved whether HLA type had any influence on TCRB rearrangement. Shorter templates might have been favored by PCR, but patient and control samples were amplified and corrected together, so both groups would have been affected equally by any skew. In all four CD4+ subsets, TCRB CDR3 length was moderately but significantly shorter in type 1 diabetes patients.

The High Capacity cDNA Reverse Transcription Kit was used to reverse transcribe all of the isolated RNA, meaning that expressed TCRB transcripts were what got sequenced. For stem cell-like memory T cell samples, survey-depth immunoSEQ sequencing was used, averaging around 1 million total reads per sample. Sorted cells were lysed in RLT buffer, and RNA was extracted using DNase-treated RNeasy Micro or Mini kits according to cell number. Each cell subset was processed on its own to prevent cross-contamination, while patient and healthy donor samples were processed together. The immunoSEQ multiplex PCR was used to amplify TCRB sequences from cDNA, yielding 87-bp fragments that span the CDR3 region. Amplicons were sequenced on the Illumina HiSeq platform. The paper's data handling went like this. Synthetic template baselines were used to correct PCR bias computationally, reads within Hamming distance 2 were collapsed together, and singletons that could not be merged were discarded. Reads were aligned against IMGT to assign V, D and J genes, CDR3 length and insertions or deletions at six rearrangement sites. Within each subset, clonotype counts were normalized to the number of sorted cells before true diversity and Gini coefficients were calculated with the tcR R package. The overlap coefficient, calculated on TCRB nucleotide sequences, was used to quantify repertoire sharing. In TCRdb, the immuneACCESS table is reduced to in-frame sequences with V and J assigned. These tables do not hold every clone; where another copy was compared, an unresolved V gene accounts for under half, and the others remain unexplained. The DNA was the basis for D and trimming; V, J and clone size are from that table. A total of about 25,000 clones appear in this sample, roughly two thirds of them only once. Together, the top ten hold over 0.95% of the sample.

Each donor gave one peripheral blood draw, about 100 mL on average, collected into heparinised tubes. Naive, central memory, regulatory and stem cell-like memory CD4+ T cells were sorted on a BD FACSAria II using a panel including CD45RO, CCR7, CD25, CD127, CD95 and CD27. All sorted populations exceeded 95% purity. PBMCs were separated immediately by Lymphoprep density gradient centrifugation and were stained directly, without being cultured. So that batch effects would be minimized, each experiment stained and sorted samples in pairs, pairing one healthy donor with one patient. Reading from cysteine to phenylalanine, the CDR3 counts 12 amino acids. Only the CDR3 DNA is retained, 36 bases long and in frame from the first base. CDR1 and CDR2 were assigned from the germline V gene as MDHEN and SYDVKM.

This receptor was obtained from a woman between 40 and 50 years old with type 1 diabetes. The chain joins TRBV28 to TRBJ1-3; no D gene call is confident. The sequencing sample was made of stem cell memory CD4+ T cells from blood. The cell subset or site label on this specimen signifies: stem cell-like memory CD4+ T cells. DNA sequence: TGCACCTCGGGGATCTCTGGAAACACCATATATTTT. This yields the protein CTSGISGNTIYF.